A single sample is the source of the 20 T cell receptor beta chains below, sequenced in a study of CD8+ T cells in alopecia areata. Sorting relied on CD4, CD8alpha, NKG2D, NKG2ACE and other markers applied to pooled cutaneous lymph node cells. After isolation, RNA underwent reverse transcription to generate cDNA as the sequencing template. Produced via immunoSEQ multiplex PCR; TCRdb's table is partial and in-frame only. The sample was found to contain more than 250,000 clones, and every one recurs. The sample taken for sequencing was CD4+ T cells sorted from a lymph node. These receptors all come from a C3H/HeJ mouse with alopecia areata. For the strain, the MHC haplotype given is H2-k.

As to this clone: The germline and genes are mouse ones. The CDR3 is cut off 3 residues early in the read; its end comes from the germline J gene. The chain uses TRBV1 and TRBJ1-6; D not resolved. TRBJ1-6 is labeled an ORF, and its function is uncertain. Germline lookup yields CDR1 NSQYPW and CDR2 LRSPGD (reference sequence). There are 15 residues in the CDR3. Trimming cost V 0 bases and J 5 bases, with 8 bases left between them. The CDR3 DNA, read in part, is TGCACCTGCAGTGCAGATCTACAGAATAATTCGCCC. This gives the protein CTCSADLQNNSP. The full CDR3 protein is CTCSADLQNNSPLYF.

On this clone itself: Gene names and germline refer to mouse. Coverage ceases 4 residues before the CDR3 finishes, and the germline J gene fills in the end. The chain recombines TRBV13-1 with TRBJ2-1, with 8 nucleotides matching TRBD2. Germline V gives CDR1 NSHNY, CDR2 SYGAGN. The CDR3 extends over 16 amino acids. Trimming took 1 base from V and 0 from J; bases not matched to a gene: 3. CDR3 DNA (partial): TGTGCCAGCAGTGATACTGGGGGTTATAACTATGCT. This encodes CASSDTGGYNYA. The entire CDR3 protein is CASSDTGGYNYAEQFF.

As to this clone: Gene names are the mouse ones. The read halts 4 residues ahead of the CDR3 end, with the missing end drawn from the germline J gene. V and J are TRBV13-1 and TRBJ1-1; D might be TRBD1 (5 bases). The CDR3 length is 13 residues. Per the germline V gene, CDR1 is NSHNY and CDR2 is SYGAGN. CDR3 amino acids: CASSDAGRVEVFF. CDR3 DNA, as far as it was read: TGTGCCAGCAGTGATGCAGGGAGGGTA.

The sample holds a few counts of this clone. Germline and genes here are mouse. The read halts 4 residues ahead of the CDR3 end, with the missing end drawn from the germline J gene. The rearrangement joins TRBV13-3 to TRBJ1-1; D remains ambiguous. The CDR3 is 14 residues long. V was cut by 0 bases and J by 0 bases, with 6 bases left in between. Looked up from germline, CDR1 is NNHDY and CDR2 is SYVADS. CDR3 protein: CASSDAFPNTEVFF. The part of the CDR3 DNA that was read is TGTGCCAGCAGTGATGCATTTCCAAACACA.

Regarding this clone: Gene names follow the mouse nomenclature. The CDR3 end is not reached by the read, which stops 4 residues before it; the germline J gene fills it in. This specimen includes other DNA sequences encoding the same CDR3. The rearrangement joins TRBV31 to TRBJ2-1, with TRBD2 as a possible D gene (6 bases). Trimming pared 0 bases from V and 1 base from J, leaving 7 bases between. The germline CDR1 and CDR2 sequences are GKSSPN and SITVG. This CDR3 contains 14 residues. The DNA read from the CDR3 is TGTGCCTGGAGTCTACTGGGAAACTATGCT. It is translated as CAWSLLGNYA. The CDR3 as a whole reads CAWSLLGNYAEQFF.

This clone was seen only a few times. Here the gene names and germline are mouse. The CDR3 goes on 4 residues after the read ends, and that part is filled in from the germline J gene. The rearrangement uses TRBV19 and TRBJ2-5; TRBD2 agrees at 10 bases. Germline V gives CDR1 FNHDT, CDR2 SITEND (reference sequence). V trimming: 4 bases; J trimming: 0 bases; junction bases outside the gene matches: 2. The CDR3 sequence is 15 residues long. CDR3 loop: CASSGLGVNQDTQYF. CDR3 DNA (partial): TGTGCCAGCAGTGGACTGGGGGTTAACCAAGAC.

This clone came up a few times. The listed genes are named as in mouse. Read sequence stops 4 residues before the CDR3 end, and the germline J gene provides the missing end. J is TRBJ1-1 and V is TRBV13-3; maybe TRBD1 (5 bases). Trimming cost V 1 base and J 1 base, with 8 bases left between them. The length of the CDR3 is 14 residues. Germline V gene data show CDR1 as NNHDY and CDR2 as SYVADS. The DNA read from the CDR3 is TGTGCCAGCAGTGATAGCCAGGGGAACACA. Its translation is CASSDSQGNT. The whole CDR3 region reads CASSDSQGNTEVFF.

Comments on this clone: One end of the junction fails to match germline, which may point to a read error. The germline and genes are mouse ones. With the read ending 4 residues before the CDR3 end, the germline J gene is used to fill in that end. The chain employs TRBV17 and TRBJ2-1; no firm D call. From germline, CDR1 is MNHDT and CDR2 YYDKIL. The CDR3 length is 15 residues. The CDR3 DNA, read in part, is TGTACTAGCAGTAGATCCAAAAATAACTATGCT. Protein product: CTSSRSKNNYA. The CDR3 reads in full as CTSSRSKNNYAEQFF.

This clone was counted a few times. Mouse germline and gene names are used. From the germline J gene comes the end of the CDR3, since the read stops 4 residues before it. V usage is TRBV13-3 and J usage is TRBJ2-5; the D gene is possibly TRBD2 (6 bases). In germline, CDR1 is NNHDY, CDR2 SYVADS. V lost 2 bases, J lost 2 bases, and 9 bases lay in between. CDR3 length: 14 residues. The CDR3 bases that were read are TGTGCCAGCAGTGAGGGGGGTGTCCAAGAC. Translating gives CASSEGGVQD. The CDR3 in its entirety is CASSEGGVQDTQYF.

Notes on this clone: A clone one base away is much larger, so this may be a read error. Gene names and germline match the mouse. The read terminates 4 residues ahead of where the CDR3 ends, so the germline J gene completes it. Within the sample, other DNA sequences also encode this same CDR3. The chain joins TRBV13-3 to TRBJ2-3, with D maybe TRBD2 (7 bases). This CDR3 has 15 amino acids. Germline CDR1 reads NNHDY; CDR2 reads SYVADS. The V end lost 2 bases, the J end lost 0 bases, and 10 bases lay between the germline ends. CDR3 DNA, as far as it was read: TGTGCCAGCAGTGACTGGGGGCCTAGTGCAGAA. This sequence encodes CASSDWGPSAE. The CDR3, in full, reads CASSDWGPSAETLYF.

This clone was counted a few times. The gene names given are mouse names. Read data end 4 residues before the CDR3 end; the end is taken from the germline J gene. This chain connects TRBV5 to TRBJ2-3; the match to TRBD1 covers 7 bases. Germline CDR1 and CDR2: LGHNA and YNLKQL (reference sequence). The CDR3 consists of 17 residues. Losses at the gene ends were 0 bases for V and 2 bases for J; bases not matched to a gene: 8. The sequenced part of the CDR3 DNA is TGTGCCAGCAGCCAAGAACACAGGGGTACTGTTGCAGAA. Translated, it gives CASSQEHRGTVAE. The whole CDR3 region reads CASSQEHRGTVAETLYF.

This clone was seen only a few times. Germline and genes here are mouse. The CDR3 end lies 4 residues beyond the end of the read and is filled in from the germline J gene. The chain has TRBV1 and TRBJ2-3; 7 bases line up with TRBD1. Germline loops: CDR1 NSQYPW, CDR2 LRSPGD (reference sequence). The CDR3 runs 15 residues. The J segment lost 3 bases and the V segment lost 2 bases, leaving 5 bases of the junction unmatched. CDR3 DNA, as far as it was read: TGCACCTGCAGTGCACAGACAGGGTGGGCAGAA. Its translation: CTCSAQTGWAE. In full, the CDR3 is CTCSAQTGWAETLYF. Filled out from reference TRBV1 and TRBJ2-3, the complete variable domain reads VTLLEQNPRWRLVPRGQAVNLRCILKNSQYPWMSWYQQDLQKQLQWLFTLRSPGDKEVKSLPGADYLATRVTDTELRLQVANMSQGRTLYCTCSAQTGWAETLYFGSGTRLTVL.

This clone was seen a handful of times. Gene and germline names: mouse. The read ends 4 residues shy of where the CDR3 ends; the end is completed using the germline J gene. The rearrangement joins TRBV13-1 to TRBJ2-7; TRBD2 is a possible D gene (7 bases). The germline CDR1 and CDR2 sequences are NSHNY and SYGAGN. The CDR3 is 14 residues long. CDR3 in amino acids: CASSDRGGGDEQYF. The sequenced CDR3 bases are TGTGCCAGCAGTGATAGGGGGGGAGGCGAT.

In its sample, this clone was seen a few times. Genes and germline come from the mouse. The CDR3 end lies 4 residues beyond the end of the read and is filled in from the germline J gene. J is TRBJ2-1 and V is TRBV4, with TRBD2 matching over 13 bases. CDR3 length equals 17 residues. Trimming cost V 5 bases and J 3 bases; bases outside gene matches: 7. Germline assignment: CDR1 LGHDT and CDR2 YNNKQL (reference sequence). The CDR3 protein is CASSVGDWGGSYAEQFF. The sequenced part of the CDR3 DNA is TGTGCCAGCAGCGTCGGGGACTGGGGGGGGTCCTATGCT.

This clone was counted ten times or more. The genes are named according to mouse. The missing CDR3 end, 4 residues past where the read stops, is filled in from the germline J gene. V is TRBV17 and J is TRBJ2-2; a possible D gene is TRBD1 (5 bases). In germline, CDR1 is MNHDT, CDR2 YYDKIL. CDR3 size: 15 residues. Trimming took 0 bases from V and 2 from J, leaving 7 bases between them. The CDR3 here is CASSREAGNTGQLYF. The DNA read from the CDR3 is TGTGCTAGCAGTAGAGAGGCAGGGAACACCGGG.

This clone was counted at least ten times. Mouse germline and gene names are used. The CDR3 end falls 4 residues outside the read, so it is completed with the germline J gene. Other nucleotide sequences from this sample produce the same CDR3. The chain carries TRBV2 and TRBJ1-2; D might be TRBD1 (6 bases). Per germline, CDR1 LGHNA and CDR2 YSYQKL. V shed 0 bases and J shed 3 bases, with 11 bases lying between them. The length of the CDR3 is 15 residues. CDR3 DNA (partial): TGTGCCAGCAGCCAAGAGAGGGGGGCCGACTCC. Translation: CASSQERGADS. The complete CDR3 sequence is CASSQERGADSDYTF.

Of note for this clone: This clone may be a read error of a much larger clone one base away. Gene names denote mouse genes. Other DNA sequences in this specimen translate into the identical CDR3. CDR3 sequence reads: CASSERGNSDYTF. Partial CDR3 DNA: TGTGCCAGCAGTGAGAGGGGGAACTCC. J is TRBJ1-2 and V is TRBV13-3, with D possibly TRBD1 on 6 matching bases. The CDR3 extends 4 residues past the end of the read, so its final part is completed from the germline J gene. The germline V gene has CDR1 NNHDY and CDR2 SYVADS. V gave up 2 bases and J gave up 2 bases, with 7 bases separating them. The CDR3 consists of 13 residues.

This clone was counted many times. Gene names follow the mouse nomenclature. The read halts 4 residues ahead of the CDR3 end, with the missing end drawn from the germline J gene. The rearrangement uses TRBV17 and TRBJ2-4; 10 bases are shared with TRBD2. This CDR3 has 18 residues. Germline V CDR1 and CDR2: MNHDT, YYDKIL. V shed 1 base and J 2 bases; nucleotides not matched to a gene: 9. This CDR3 reads CASSRGGLGGRSQNTLYF. Incomplete CDR3 DNA: TGTGCTAGCAGTAGAGGAGGGCTGGGGGGGCGCTCTCAAAAC.

This clone was seen only a few times. Mouse gene names and germline throughout. The CDR3 end falls 4 residues outside the read, so it is completed with the germline J gene. This chain uses TRBV5 with TRBJ2-3, with 11 bases aligning to TRBD2. V lost 0 bases and J lost 0; bases outside the gene matches: 5. Germline lookup yields CDR1 LGHNA and CDR2 YNLKQL (reference sequence). The CDR3 contains 18 residues. Partial CDR3 DNA: TGTGCCAGCAGCCAAGATAGGGACTGGGGGTCTAGTGCAGAA. This translates into CASSQDRDWGSSAE. The whole CDR3 protein is CASSQDRDWGSSAETLYF.

To note about this clone: Gene names are the mouse ones. Incomplete CDR3 DNA: TGTGCCAGCAGCCAAAGGACTGGGGGGTTCACCGGG. It is translated as CASSQRTGGFTG. The full CDR3 sequence reads CASSQRTGGFTGQLYF. This chain connects TRBV13-1 to TRBJ2-2; 11 bases align to TRBD2. The read ends 4 residues early relative to the CDR3; the germline J gene fills the gap. This CDR3 region has 16 residues. V was pared by 5 bases and J by 4 bases, with 7 bases of the junction left unmatched. Germline V gene data show CDR1 as NSHNY and CDR2 as SYGAGN.